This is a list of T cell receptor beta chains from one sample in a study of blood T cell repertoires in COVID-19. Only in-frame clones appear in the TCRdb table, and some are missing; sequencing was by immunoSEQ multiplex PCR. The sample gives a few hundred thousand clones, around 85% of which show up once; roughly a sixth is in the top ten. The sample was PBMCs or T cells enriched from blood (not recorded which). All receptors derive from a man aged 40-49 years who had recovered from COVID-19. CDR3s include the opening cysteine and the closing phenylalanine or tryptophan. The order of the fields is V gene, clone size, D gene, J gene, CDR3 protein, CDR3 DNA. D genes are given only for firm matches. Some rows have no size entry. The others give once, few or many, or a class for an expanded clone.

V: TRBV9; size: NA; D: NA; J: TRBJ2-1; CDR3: CASSVDWAAYNEQFF; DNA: TGTGCCAGCAGCGTAGATTGGGCAGCCTACAATGAGCAGTTCTTC
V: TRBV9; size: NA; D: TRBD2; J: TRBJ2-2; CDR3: CASSVGGEGTGELFF; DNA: TGTGCCAGCAGCGTAGGAGGGGAGGGCACCGGGGAGCTGTTTTTT
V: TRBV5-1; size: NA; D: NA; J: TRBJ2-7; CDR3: CASSPDSDGTYEQYF; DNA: TGCGCCAGCAGCCCCGATTCGGACGGGACCTACGAGCAGTACTTC
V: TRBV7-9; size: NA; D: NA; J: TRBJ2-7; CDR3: CASSGSFGPGYF; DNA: TGTGCCAGCAGCGGTAGCTTTGGCCCGGGATACTTC
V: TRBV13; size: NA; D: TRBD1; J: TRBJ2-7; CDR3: CASSLRDRDYEQYF; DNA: TGTGCCAGCAGCTTAAGGGACAGGGACTACGAGCAGTACTTC
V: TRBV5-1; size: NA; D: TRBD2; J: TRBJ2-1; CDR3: CASSLEAGGVNEQFF; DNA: TGCGCCAGCAGCTTGGAAGCGGGAGGAGTCAATGAGCAGTTCTTC
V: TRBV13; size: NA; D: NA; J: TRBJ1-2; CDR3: CASSLREGRVYGYTF; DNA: TGTGCCAGCAGCTTACGAGAGGGTCGGGTCTATGGCTACACCTTC
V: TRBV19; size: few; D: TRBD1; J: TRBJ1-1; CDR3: CASTNWGDRGTEAFF; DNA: TGTGCCAGTACCAACTGGGGGGACAGGGGGACTGAAGCTTTCTTT
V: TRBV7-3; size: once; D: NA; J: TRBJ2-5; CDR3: CASSLPPLGSGETQYF; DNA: TGTGCCAGCAGCCTCCCCCCCCTCGGGAGTGGAGAGACCCAGTACTTC
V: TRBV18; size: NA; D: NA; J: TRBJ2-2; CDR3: CASSPSNRGANTGELFF; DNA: TGTGCCAGCTCACCATCTAATCGCGGGGCGAACACCGGGGAGCTGTTTTTT
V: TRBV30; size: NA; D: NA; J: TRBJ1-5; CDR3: CAWNKEGVGNQPQHF; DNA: TGTGCCTGGAACAAAGAAGGGGTAGGGAATCAGCCCCAGCATTTT
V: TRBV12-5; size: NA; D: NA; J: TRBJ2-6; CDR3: CASGLGLLSGANVLTF; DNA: TGTGCTAGTGGTTTAGGACTCCTCTCTGGGGCCAACGTCCTGACTTTC
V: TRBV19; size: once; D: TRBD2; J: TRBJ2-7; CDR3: CASSRDYSYEQYF; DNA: TGTGCCAGCTCCCGGGACTATTCCTACGAGCAGTACTTC
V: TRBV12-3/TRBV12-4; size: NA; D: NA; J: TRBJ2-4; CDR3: CASSFVQVDIQYF; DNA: TGTGCCAGCAGTTTTGTACAGGTCGACATTCAGTACTTC
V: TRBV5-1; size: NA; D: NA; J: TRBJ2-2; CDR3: CASSLPGSSNTGELFF; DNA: TGCGCCAGCAGCTTACCGGGAAGCTCGAACACCGGGGAGCTGTTTTTT
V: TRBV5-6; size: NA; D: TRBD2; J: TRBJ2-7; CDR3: CASSQSGRTTYEQYF; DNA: TGTGCCAGCAGCCAAAGCGGGAGGACGACCTACGAGCAGTACTTC
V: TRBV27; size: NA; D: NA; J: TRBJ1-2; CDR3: CASSLRRGVGYTF; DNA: TGTGCCAGCAGTTTACGGCGGGGGGTTGGCTACACCTTC
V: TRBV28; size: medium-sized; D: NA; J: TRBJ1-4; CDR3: CASSLMLAGNEKLFF; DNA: TGTGCCAGCAGTTTAATGTTGGCAGGGAATGAAAAACTGTTTTTT
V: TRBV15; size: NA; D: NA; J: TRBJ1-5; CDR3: CATSKAGSGQPQHF; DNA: TGTGCCACAAGCAAGGCAGGGTCGGGTCAGCCCCAGCATTTT
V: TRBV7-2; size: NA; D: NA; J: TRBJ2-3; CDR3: CASSLGQTTDTQYF; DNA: TGTGCCAGCAGCTTAGGACAGACCACAGATACGCAGTATTTT
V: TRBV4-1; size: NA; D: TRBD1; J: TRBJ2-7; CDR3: CASSPSGQRQGSYEQYF; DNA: TGCGCCAGCAGCCCCTCCGGGCAGAGACAGGGATCCTACGAGCAGTACTTC
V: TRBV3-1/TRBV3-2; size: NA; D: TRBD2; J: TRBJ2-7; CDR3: CASSQFLLAGDNEQYF; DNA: TGTGCCAGCAGCCAATTTTTACTAGCGGGAGATAACGAGCAGTACTTC
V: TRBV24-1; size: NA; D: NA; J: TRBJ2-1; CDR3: CATSEAGTLSYNEQFF; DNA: TGTGCCACCAGTGAGGCCGGGACACTTTCCTACAATGAGCAGTTCTTC
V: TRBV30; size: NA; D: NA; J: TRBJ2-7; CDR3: CAWSVVGRPSYEQYF; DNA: TGTGCCTGGAGTGTAGTAGGCAGGCCCTCCTACGAGCAGTACTTC
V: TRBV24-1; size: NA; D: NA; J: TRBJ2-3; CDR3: CATTGAGTDTQYF; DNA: TGTGCCACCACAGGGGCCGGCACAGATACGCAGTATTTT
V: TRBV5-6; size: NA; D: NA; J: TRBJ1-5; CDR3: CASSLERGTQPQHF; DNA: TGTGCCAGCAGCTTGGAACGGGGGACTCAGCCCCAGCATTTT
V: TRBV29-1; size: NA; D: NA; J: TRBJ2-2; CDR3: CRVGVGGGTGELFF; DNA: TGCCGCGTTGGGGTGGGAGGGGGCACCGGGGAGCTGTTTTTT
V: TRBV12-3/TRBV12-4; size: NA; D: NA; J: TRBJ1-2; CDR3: CASSFSSGYGYTF; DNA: TGTGCCAGCAGTTTCTCGTCGGGTTACGGCTACACCTTC
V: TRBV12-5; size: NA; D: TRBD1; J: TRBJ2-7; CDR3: CASGSPGQGAIGYEQYF; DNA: TGTGCTAGTGGTTCGCCCGGACAGGGGGCGATCGGCTACGAGCAGTACTTC
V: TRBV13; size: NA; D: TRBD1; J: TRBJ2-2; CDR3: CASSFGQGVDTGELFF; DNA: TGTGCCAGCAGCTTCGGACAGGGGGTAGACACCGGGGAGCTGTTTTTT
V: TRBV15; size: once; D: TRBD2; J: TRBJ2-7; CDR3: CATSRAQGGYEQYF; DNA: TGTGCCACCAGCAGAGCGCAGGGAGGGTACGAGCAGTACTTC
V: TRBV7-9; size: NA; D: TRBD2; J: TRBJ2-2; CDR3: CASSLPSGNTGELFF; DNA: TGTGCCAGCAGCTTGCCTAGCGGGAACACCGGGGAGCTGTTTTTT
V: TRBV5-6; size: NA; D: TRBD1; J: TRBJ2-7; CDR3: CASGSLGTAISYEQYF; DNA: TGTGCCAGCGGATCCCTGGGGACAGCGATATCCTACGAGCAGTACTTC
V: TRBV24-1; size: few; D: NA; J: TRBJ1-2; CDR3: CATSDGLGHNYGYTF; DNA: TGTGCCACCAGTGATGGTCTGGGGCATAACTATGGCTACACCTTC
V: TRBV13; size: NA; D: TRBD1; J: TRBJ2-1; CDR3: CASSFSRQGPYNEQFF; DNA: TGTGCCAGCAGCTTTTCGCGACAGGGCCCCTACAATGAGCAGTTCTTC
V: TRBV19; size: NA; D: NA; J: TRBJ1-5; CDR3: CASSRTVQPQHF; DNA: TGTGCCAGTAGCAGGACAGTCCAGCCCCAGCATTTT
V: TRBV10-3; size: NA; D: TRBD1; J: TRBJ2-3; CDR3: CAITSTGGASTDTQYF; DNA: TGTGCCATCACCTCAACAGGGGGCGCAAGCACAGATACGCAGTATTTT
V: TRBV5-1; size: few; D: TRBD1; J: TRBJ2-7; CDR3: CASSWGQGTSYEQYF; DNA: TGCGCCAGCAGCTGGGGACAGGGAACCTCCTACGAGCAGTACTTC
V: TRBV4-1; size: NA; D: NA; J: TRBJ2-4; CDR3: CASSQGWLGRSIQYF; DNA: TGCGCCAGCAGCCAAGGGTGGTTAGGGAGGAGCATTCAGTACTTC
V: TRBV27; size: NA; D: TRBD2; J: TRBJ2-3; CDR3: CASSLSTSGFRTQYF; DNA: TGTGCCAGCAGTTTATCCACTAGCGGGTTCCGTACGCAGTATTTT
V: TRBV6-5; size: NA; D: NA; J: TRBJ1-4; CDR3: CASSYQQGEWEKLFF; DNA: TGTGCCAGCAGTTATCAACAGGGAGAGTGGGAAAAACTGTTTTTT
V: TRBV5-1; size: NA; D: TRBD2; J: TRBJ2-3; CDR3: CASSLAGTSGADTQYF; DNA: TGCGCCAGCAGCTTGGCAGGGACTAGCGGGGCAGATACGCAGTATTTT
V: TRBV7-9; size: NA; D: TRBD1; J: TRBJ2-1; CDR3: CASSTGQGTRIEQFF; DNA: TGTGCCAGCAGCACGGGACAGGGTACGCGAATTGAGCAGTTCTTC
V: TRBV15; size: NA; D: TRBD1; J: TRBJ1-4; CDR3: CATSEEGAPTNEKLFF; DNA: TGTGCCACCAGCGAAGAGGGGGCGCCAACTAATGAAAAACTGTTTTTT
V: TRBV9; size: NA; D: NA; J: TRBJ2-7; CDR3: CASSPSGGFRYEQYF; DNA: TGTGCCAGCAGCCCCAGTGGGGGCTTTCGGTACGAGCAGTACTTC
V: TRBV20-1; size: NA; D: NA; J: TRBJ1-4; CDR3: CSASGGPDEKLFF; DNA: TGCAGTGCTAGTGGCGGGCCTGATGAAAAACTGTTTTTT
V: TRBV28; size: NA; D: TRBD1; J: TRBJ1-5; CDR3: CASSLQTGANQPQHF; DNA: TGTGCCAGCAGTTTACAGACAGGGGCGAATCAGCCCCAGCATTTT